The source of this TCR beta chain is a study of Graves' ophthalmopathy and Graves' hyperthyroidism. This clonotype has at least ten counts. Its antigen is unidentified. Study-level results: Most expanded thyroid clonotypes above 0.001 frequency also appeared in blood. A 13-signature model separated ophthalmopathy from stable hyperthyroidism, roughly 86% sensitivity, 80% to 83% specificity.

Ophthalmopathy-affected donors exhibited moderate-to-severe activity, CAS ≥3, NOSPECS ≥4, and duration under 3 months. Germline values: CDR1 LGHNA, CDR2 YSLEER. The CDR3 has 15 amino acids. V was clipped by 0 bases and J by 10 bases; unmatched bases: 6. The study amplified TCR beta CDR3 regions using RNA transcripts. An initial RT-PCR round employing HTBI primers preceded a second-round multiplex PCR. One entry per CDR3 protein results from TCRdb running MiXCR on the multiplex PCR reads. The table has under 200,000 distinct CDR3 sequences, 37% seen once; the top ten hold approximately 6.3%. The specimen was peripheral blood. This clonotype originated in a woman between 40 and 55 years old with Graves' ophthalmopathy. The V and J genes are TRBV4-3 and TRBJ1-6; 7 bases fit TRBD1. The CDR3 sequence is CASSQDSRGGSPLHF. The CDR3, as DNA: TGCGCCAGCAGCCAAGATAGCAGGGGGGGATCACCCCTCCACTTT.